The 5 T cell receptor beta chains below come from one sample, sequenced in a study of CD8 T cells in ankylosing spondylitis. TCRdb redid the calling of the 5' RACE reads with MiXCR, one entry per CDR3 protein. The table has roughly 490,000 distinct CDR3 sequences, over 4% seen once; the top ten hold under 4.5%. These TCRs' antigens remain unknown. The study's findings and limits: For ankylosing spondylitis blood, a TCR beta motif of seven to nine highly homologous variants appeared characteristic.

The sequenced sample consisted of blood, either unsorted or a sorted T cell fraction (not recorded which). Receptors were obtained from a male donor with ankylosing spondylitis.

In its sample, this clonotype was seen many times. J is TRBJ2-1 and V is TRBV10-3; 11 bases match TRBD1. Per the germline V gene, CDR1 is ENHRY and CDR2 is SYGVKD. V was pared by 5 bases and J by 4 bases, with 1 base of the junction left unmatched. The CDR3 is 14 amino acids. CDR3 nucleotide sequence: TGTGCCATCAGTCGGGACAGGGGGTACAATGAGCAGTTCTTC. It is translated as CAISRDRGYNEQFF.

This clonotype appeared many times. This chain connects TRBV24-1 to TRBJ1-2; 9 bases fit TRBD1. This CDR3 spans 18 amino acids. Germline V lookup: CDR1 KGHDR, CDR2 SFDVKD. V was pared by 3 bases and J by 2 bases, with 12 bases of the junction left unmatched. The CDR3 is CATSDNSRQGDFNYGYTF. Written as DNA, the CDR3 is TGTGCCACCAGTGATAACTCGCGACAGGGGGACTTCAACTATGGCTACACCTTC.

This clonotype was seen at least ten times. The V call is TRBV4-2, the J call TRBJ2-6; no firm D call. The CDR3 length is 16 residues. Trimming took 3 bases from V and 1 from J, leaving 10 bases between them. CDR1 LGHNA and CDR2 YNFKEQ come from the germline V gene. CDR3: CASSQGLGSGANVLTF. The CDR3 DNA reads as TGTGCCAGCAGCCAGGGCCTAGGGTCTGGGGCCAACGTCCTGACTTTC.

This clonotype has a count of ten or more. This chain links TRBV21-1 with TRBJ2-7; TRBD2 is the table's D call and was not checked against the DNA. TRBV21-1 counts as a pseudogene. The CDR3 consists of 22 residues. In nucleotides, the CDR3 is TGTGCCAGCAGCAAAGACATGGGAGACCCGGGACTAAAATGGGAGTCCTCCTACGAGCAGTACTTC. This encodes CASSKDMGDPGLKWESSYEQYF.

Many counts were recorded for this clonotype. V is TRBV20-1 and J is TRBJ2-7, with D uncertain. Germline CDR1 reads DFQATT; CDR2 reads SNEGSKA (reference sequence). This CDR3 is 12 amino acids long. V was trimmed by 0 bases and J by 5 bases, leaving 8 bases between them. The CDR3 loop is CSARDSLHEQYF. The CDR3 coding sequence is TGCAGTGCTAGAGATAGTCTCCACGAGCAGTACTTC.